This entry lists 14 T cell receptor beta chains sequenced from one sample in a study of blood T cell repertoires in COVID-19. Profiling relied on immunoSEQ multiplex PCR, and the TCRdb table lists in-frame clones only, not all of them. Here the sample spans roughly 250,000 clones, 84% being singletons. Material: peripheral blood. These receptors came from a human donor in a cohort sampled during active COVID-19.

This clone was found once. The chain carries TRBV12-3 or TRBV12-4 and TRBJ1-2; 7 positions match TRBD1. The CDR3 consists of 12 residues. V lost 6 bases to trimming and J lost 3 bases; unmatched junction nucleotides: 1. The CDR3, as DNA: TGTGCCAGCAGCGGACAGGACTATGGCTACACCTTC. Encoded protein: CASSGQDYGYTF.

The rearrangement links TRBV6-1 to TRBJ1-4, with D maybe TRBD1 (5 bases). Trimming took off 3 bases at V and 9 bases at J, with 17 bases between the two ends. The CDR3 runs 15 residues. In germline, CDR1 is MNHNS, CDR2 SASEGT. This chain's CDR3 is CASSDWGVGPQKLFF. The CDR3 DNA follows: TGTGCCAGCAGTGATTGGGGGGTAGGCCCGCAAAAACTGTTTTTT.

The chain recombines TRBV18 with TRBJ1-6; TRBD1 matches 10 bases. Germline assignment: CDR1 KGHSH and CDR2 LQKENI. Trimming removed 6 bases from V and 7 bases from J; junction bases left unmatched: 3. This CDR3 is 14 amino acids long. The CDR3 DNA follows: TGTGCCAGCTCGGAGGACAGGGGGAATTCACCCCTCCACTTT. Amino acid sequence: CASSEDRGNSPLHF.

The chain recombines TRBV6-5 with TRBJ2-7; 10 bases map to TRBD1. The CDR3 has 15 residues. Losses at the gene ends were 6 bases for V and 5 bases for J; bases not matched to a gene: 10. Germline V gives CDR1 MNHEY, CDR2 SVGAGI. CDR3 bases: TGTGCCAGCAGAGGACCGGGACAGGGGTCCCACGAGCAGTACTTC. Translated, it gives CASRGPGQGSHEQYF.

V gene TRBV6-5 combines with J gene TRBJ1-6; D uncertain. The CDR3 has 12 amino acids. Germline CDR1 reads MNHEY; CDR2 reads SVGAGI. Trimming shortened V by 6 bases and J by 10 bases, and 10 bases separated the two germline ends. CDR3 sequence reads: CASSPGRSPLHF. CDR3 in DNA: TGTGCCAGCAGCCCCGGGAGATCACCCCTCCACTTT.

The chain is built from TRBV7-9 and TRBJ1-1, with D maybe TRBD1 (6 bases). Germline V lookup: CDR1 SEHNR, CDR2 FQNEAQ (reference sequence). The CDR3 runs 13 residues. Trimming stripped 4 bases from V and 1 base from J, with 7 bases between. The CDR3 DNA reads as TGTGCCAGCAGCTCACAGGGGAACACTGAAGCTTTCTTT. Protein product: CASSSQGNTEAFF.

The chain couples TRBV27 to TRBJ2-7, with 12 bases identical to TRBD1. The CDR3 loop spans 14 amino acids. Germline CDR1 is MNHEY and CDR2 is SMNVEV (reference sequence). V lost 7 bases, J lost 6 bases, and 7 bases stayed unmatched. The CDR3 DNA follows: TGTGCCAGCAAGCCGGGACAGGGGGCATTCGAGCAGTACTTC. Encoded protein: CASKPGQGAFEQYF.

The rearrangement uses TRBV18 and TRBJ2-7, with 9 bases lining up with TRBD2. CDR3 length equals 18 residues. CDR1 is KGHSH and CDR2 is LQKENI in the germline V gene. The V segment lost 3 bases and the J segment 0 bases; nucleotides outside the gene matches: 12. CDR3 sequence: CASSPGLAGMSSSYEQYF. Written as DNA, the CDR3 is TGTGCCAGCTCACCTGGGCTAGCGGGGATGTCTAGCTCCTACGAGCAGTACTTC. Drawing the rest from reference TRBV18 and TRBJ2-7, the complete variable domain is NAGVMQNPRHLVRRRGQEARLRCSPMKGHSHVYWYRQLPEEGLKFMVYLQKENIIDESGMPKERFSAEFPKEGPSILRIQQVVRGDSAAYFCASSPGLAGMSSSYEQYFGPGTRLTVT.

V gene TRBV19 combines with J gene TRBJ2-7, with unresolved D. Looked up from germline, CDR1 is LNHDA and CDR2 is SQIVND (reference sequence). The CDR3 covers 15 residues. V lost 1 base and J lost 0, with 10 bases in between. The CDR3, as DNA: TGTGCCAGTAGTATAGCCTGGGCAAGCTCCTACGAGCAGTACTTC. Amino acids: CASSIAWASSYEQYF.

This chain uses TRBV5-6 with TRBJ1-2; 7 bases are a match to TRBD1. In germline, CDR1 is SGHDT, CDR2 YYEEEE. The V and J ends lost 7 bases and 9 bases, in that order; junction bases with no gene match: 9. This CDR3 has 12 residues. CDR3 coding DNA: TGTGCCAGCGTCAACAGGGGTCTACGCTACACCTTC. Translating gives CASVNRGLRYTF.

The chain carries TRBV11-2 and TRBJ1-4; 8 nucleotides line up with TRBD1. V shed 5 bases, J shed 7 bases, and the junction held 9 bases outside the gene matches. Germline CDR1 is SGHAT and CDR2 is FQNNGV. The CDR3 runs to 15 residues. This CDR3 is CASSKQGGSGEKLFF. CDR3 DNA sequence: TGTGCCAGCAGCAAACAGGGGGGTAGCGGTGAAAAACTGTTTTTT.

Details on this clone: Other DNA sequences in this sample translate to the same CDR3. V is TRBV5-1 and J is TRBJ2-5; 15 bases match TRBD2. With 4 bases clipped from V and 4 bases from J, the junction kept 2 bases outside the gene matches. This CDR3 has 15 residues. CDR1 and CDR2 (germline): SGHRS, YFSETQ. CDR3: CASSTGLAGGETQYF. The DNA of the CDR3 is TGCGCCAGCAGCACGGGACTAGCGGGAGGAGAGACCCAGTACTTC.

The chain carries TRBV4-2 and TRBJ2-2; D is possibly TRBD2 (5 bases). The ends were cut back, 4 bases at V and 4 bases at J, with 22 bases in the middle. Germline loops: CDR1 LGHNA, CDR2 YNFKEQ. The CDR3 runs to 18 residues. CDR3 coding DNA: TGTGCCAGCAGCCGGGATGGTCCAGCGGTAGGTGTCACCGGGGAGCTGTTTTTT. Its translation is CASSRDGPAVGVTGELFF.

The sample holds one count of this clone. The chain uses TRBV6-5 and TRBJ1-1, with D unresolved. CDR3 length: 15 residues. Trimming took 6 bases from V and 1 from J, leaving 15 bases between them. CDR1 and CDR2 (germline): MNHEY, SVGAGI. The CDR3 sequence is CASRPSTGRNTEAFF. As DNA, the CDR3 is TGTGCCAGCAGACCTTCAACCGGGAGGAACACTGAAGCTTTCTTT.